The rows below give T cell receptor beta chains drawn from one sample of a study of blood T cell repertoires in COVID-19. The repertoire was sequenced with immunoSEQ multiplex PCR; TCRdb's copy has only in-frame clones and lacks some. The sample carries approximately 75,000 clones, about 70% recorded once. What was sequenced was peripheral blood. Source of these receptors: a woman older than 75 with active or convalescent COVID-19. The CDR3 runs from the conserved cysteine through the conserved F or W. D genes are given only for firm matches. Where a row states a size, it is once, few, many or the class of an expanded clone; other rows omit it.

>TRBJ1-2|TRBV5-4|.|TRBD1
TGTGCCAGCAGCATCGGGACAGGCGAATATGGCTACACCTTC
CASSIGTGEYGYTF
>TRBJ1-2|TRBV10-3|.|TRBD1
TGTGCCATCAGTGAGTTGGGGACAGGGCTTGGCTACACCTTC
CAISELGTGLGYTF
>TRBJ2-2|TRBV3-1/TRBV3-2|.|TRBD2
TGTGCCAGCAGCAGAGGACTAGCGGGGGGAACCGGGGAGCTGTTTTTT
CASSRGLAGGTGELFF
>TRBJ2-3|TRBV28|.|.
TGTGCCAGCAGCCCCCGGTTAAACACAGATACGCAGTATTTT
CASSPRLNTDTQYF
>TRBJ2-5|TRBV24-1|once|TRBD2
TGTGCCACCAGTGATTTGGGCGGGGGGGCCCAAGAGACCCAGTACTTC
CATSDLGGGAQETQYF
>TRBJ1-4|TRBV5-6|.|TRBD1
TGTGCCAGCACCTTGACAGGGGCAGAGGGTAATGAAAAACTGTTTTTT
CASTLTGAEGNEKLFF
>TRBJ2-2|TRBV7-2|.|TRBD1
TGTGCCAGCAGCTGGGACAGGGGTAACACCGGGGAGCTGTTTTTT
CASSWDRGNTGELFF
>TRBJ2-1|TRBV29-1|.|TRBD1
TGCAGCGCTCAGACAGGGGACGAGCAGTTCTTC
CSAQTGDEQFF
>TRBJ2-3|TRBV19|.|.
TGTGCCAGTAGCCAGGGCCTTACAGATACGCAGTATTTT
CASSQGLTDTQYF
>TRBJ1-2|TRBV27|.|TRBD1
TGTGCCAGCAGTTTAAGGCCAGGGGGAAGTGGCTACACCTTC
CASSLRPGGSGYTF
>TRBJ2-7|TRBV6-6|.|.
TGTGCCAGCAGTTACTCTGCTCGCACTAGCGAGCAGTACTTC
CASSYSARTSEQYF
>TRBJ2-2|TRBV3-1/TRBV3-2|.|.
TGTGCCAGCAGCCAAGGAGACAGACACACCGGGGAGCTGTTTTTT
CASSQGDRHTGELFF
>TRBJ1-3|TRBV9|few|.
TGTGCCAGCAGCGTAGGGTTTAATCGGGAGATATTTTCTGGAAACACCATATATTTT
CASSVGFNREIFSGNTIYF